Listed below are T cell receptor beta chains from one sample, sequenced in a study of blood T cell repertoires in COVID-19. The repertoire was sequenced with immunoSEQ multiplex PCR; TCRdb's copy has only in-frame clones and lacks some. The sample has 150,000 to 200,000 clones, 75% to 85% seen once; the top ten hold approximately 9.9%. Sequenced input: peripheral blood. These receptors came from a middle-aged woman with COVID-19, enrolled during active disease. Both conserved end residues are part of each CDR3. A D gene is named only where the DNA matches it firmly. Only some rows state a clone size, as once, few, many or a class for expanded clones.

V gene: TRBV3-1/TRBV3-2
D gene: -
J gene: TRBJ1-3
clone size: once
CDR3 DNA: TGTGCCAGCAGCCAAGTAACGAGGGCTGGAAACACCATATATTTT
CDR3 protein: CASSQVTRAGNTIYF

V gene: TRBV6-5
D gene: -
J gene: TRBJ2-5
clone size: -
CDR3 DNA: TGTGCCAGCACCAAAGGGGCACAGGGTAGAGAGACCCAGTACTTC
CDR3 protein: CASTKGAQGRETQYF

V gene: TRBV28
D gene: TRBD1
J gene: TRBJ2-7
clone size: -
CDR3 DNA: TGTGCCAGCAGTTCCTCCGGGACAGGGTTCCACGAGCAGTACTTC
CDR3 protein: CASSSSGTGFHEQYF

V gene: TRBV19
D gene: -
J gene: TRBJ2-1
clone size: -
CDR3 DNA: TGTGCCAGTACTAATATGGGGGGTGGCAATGAGCAGTTCTTC
CDR3 protein: CASTNMGGGNEQFF

V gene: TRBV28
D gene: TRBD1
J gene: TRBJ1-5
clone size: few
CDR3 DNA: TGTGCCAGCAGGAGGGACAGCTGGGGTCAGCCCCAGCATTTT
CDR3 protein: CASRRDSWGQPQHF

V gene: TRBV6-1
D gene: -
J gene: TRBJ2-3
clone size: -
CDR3 DNA: TGTGCCAGCAGTGAAGGCGGGGAGCGGAATACGCAGTATTTT
CDR3 protein: CASSEGGERNTQYF

V gene: TRBV5-4
D gene: -
J gene: TRBJ2-5
clone size: -
CDR3 DNA: TGTGCCAGCAGCTTGGGGGGGGGCATGGAGACCCAGTACTTC
CDR3 protein: CASSLGGGMETQYF

V gene: TRBV2
D gene: TRBD2
J gene: TRBJ2-3
clone size: once
CDR3 DNA: TGTGCCAGCAGTGAATCGGGAGGGCTGGGGCCAGATACGCAGTATTTT
CDR3 protein: CASSESGGLGPDTQYF

V gene: TRBV30
D gene: TRBD1
J gene: TRBJ1-2
clone size: -
CDR3 DNA: TGTGCCTGGAGGGGGACAGGGAAGTTCTTCGACTATGGCTACACCTTC
CDR3 protein: CAWRGTGKFFDYGYTF

V gene: TRBV7-2
D gene: -
J gene: TRBJ2-3
clone size: -
CDR3 DNA: TGTGCCAGCAGCACTCTCCTCCCGGGACAAAGCACAGATACGCAGTATTTT
CDR3 protein: CASSTLLPGQSTDTQYF

V gene: TRBV27
D gene: -
J gene: TRBJ1-5
clone size: -
CDR3 DNA: TGTGCCAGCAGTACCCAGGGGCGGCAAAATCAGCCCCAGCATTTT
CDR3 protein: CASSTQGRQNQPQHF

V gene: TRBV19
D gene: TRBD1
J gene: TRBJ1-6
clone size: -
CDR3 DNA: TGTGCCAGTAGTAAACAGGGGGCCGGATCACCCCTCCACTTT
CDR3 protein: CASSKQGAGSPLHF

V gene: TRBV29-1
D gene: -
J gene: TRBJ1-4
clone size: -
CDR3 DNA: TGCAGCGTTGTAGGTGCAGGAGGTGAAAAACTGTTTTTT
CDR3 protein: CSVVGAGGEKLFF

V gene: TRBV24-1
D gene: TRBD2
J gene: TRBJ2-2
clone size: -
CDR3 DNA: TGTGCCACCAGTGAGCCGGGACTAGCAGTAACCGGGGAGCTGTTTTTT
CDR3 protein: CATSEPGLAVTGELFF

V gene: TRBV29-1
D gene: TRBD2
J gene: TRBJ2-3
clone size: -
CDR3 DNA: TGCAGCGTTGAAGGCGGGAGAAGCACAGATACGCAGTATTTT
CDR3 protein: CSVEGGRSTDTQYF

V gene: TRBV5-1
D gene: TRBD2
J gene: TRBJ2-1
clone size: -
CDR3 DNA: TGCGCCAGCAGCTTGGGACTAGCAATCAATGAGCAGTTCTTC
CDR3 protein: CASSLGLAINEQFF

V gene: TRBV28
D gene: TRBD1
J gene: TRBJ1-5
clone size: -
CDR3 DNA: TGTGCCAGCAGTCCGGACAGGGGGAGGGGTCAGCCCCAGCATTTT
CDR3 protein: CASSPDRGRGQPQHF

V gene: TRBV19
D gene: TRBD1
J gene: TRBJ2-1
clone size: -
CDR3 DNA: TGTGCCAGTTCCCGCGGGACAGGGGTGTACAATGAGCAGTTCTTC
CDR3 protein: CASSRGTGVYNEQFF

V gene: TRBV30
D gene: -
J gene: TRBJ1-1
clone size: -
CDR3 DNA: TGTGCCTGGAGGCCAGGGCTGAACACTGAAGCTTTCTTT
CDR3 protein: CAWRPGLNTEAFF

V gene: TRBV9
D gene: -
J gene: TRBJ2-3
clone size: -
CDR3 DNA: TGTGCCAGCAGCGGCTACTCGGCGGGGACGGTCCGTGGAGATACGCAGTATTTT
CDR3 protein: CASSGYSAGTVRGDTQYF

V gene: TRBV9
D gene: -
J gene: TRBJ2-1
clone size: -
CDR3 DNA: TGTGCCAGCAGCGTAGCCACAATTTTTAGTAGCGCAGGATACAATGAGCAGTTCTTC
CDR3 protein: CASSVATIFSSAGYNEQFF

V gene: TRBV15
D gene: TRBD1
J gene: TRBJ2-7
clone size: -
CDR3 DNA: TGTGCCACCAGCGTAAGACGTCCGGGACAGGGGGCCTACGAGCAGTACTTC
CDR3 protein: CATSVRRPGQGAYEQYF

V gene: TRBV6-5
D gene: TRBD1
J gene: TRBJ1-1
clone size: -
CDR3 DNA: TGTGTCAGCACCGACAGGGTGGCCACTGAAGCTTTCTTT
CDR3 protein: CVSTDRVATEAFF

V gene: TRBV29-1
D gene: -
J gene: TRBJ1-1
clone size: -
CDR3 DNA: TGCAGCGTGAAGCGGGGTTTTACGGGCGACGCTTTCTTT
CDR3 protein: CSVKRGFTGDAFF

V gene: TRBV7-9
D gene: -
J gene: TRBJ2-5
clone size: -
CDR3 DNA: TGTGCCAGCAGCCCTGCCAGAAAAGAGACCCAGTACTTC
CDR3 protein: CASSPARKETQYF

V gene: TRBV7-2
D gene: -
J gene: TRBJ2-2
clone size: -
CDR3 DNA: TGTGCCAGCAGCTTTCCTCTAATTTTTGGCGGGGAGCTGTTTTTT
CDR3 protein: CASSFPLIFGGELFF

V gene: TRBV5-4
D gene: -
J gene: TRBJ2-3
clone size: -
CDR3 DNA: TGTGCCAGCAGCTTGGCTGCGACTAGCACAGATACGCAGTATTTT
CDR3 protein: CASSLAATSTDTQYF

V gene: TRBV12-5
D gene: -
J gene: TRBJ1-2
clone size: -
CDR3 DNA: TGTGCTAGTGGTTTTGGGGAGGACTATGGCTACACCTTC
CDR3 protein: CASGFGEDYGYTF

V gene: TRBV7-9
D gene: TRBD1
J gene: TRBJ1-1
clone size: -
CDR3 DNA: TGTGCCAGCAGCAGAGAGGGACAGTTGAACACTGAAGCTTTCTTT
CDR3 protein: CASSREGQLNTEAFF

V gene: TRBV7-8
D gene: TRBD1
J gene: TRBJ1-1
clone size: -
CDR3 DNA: TGTGCCAGCAGCCGACAGGGGGCTAGCACTGAAGCTTTCTTT
CDR3 protein: CASSRQGASTEAFF

V gene: TRBV19
D gene: TRBD1
J gene: TRBJ2-7
clone size: once
CDR3 DNA: TGTGCCAGTAAGGGGGCAGCGACGGCCGAGTACGAGCAGTACTTC
CDR3 protein: CASKGAATAEYEQYF

V gene: TRBV2
D gene: TRBD2
J gene: TRBJ2-1
clone size: -
CDR3 DNA: TGTGCCAGCAGCCGGGTTAGCGGGAGGGCGGGCGAGCAGTTCTTC
CDR3 protein: CASSRVSGRAGEQFF

V gene: TRBV11-2
D gene: TRBD2
J gene: TRBJ2-1
clone size: -
CDR3 DNA: TGTGCCAGCAGCGCTAGCGGGACCCAGTTCTTC
CDR3 protein: CASSASGTQFF

V gene: TRBV30
D gene: -
J gene: TRBJ1-2
clone size: -
CDR3 DNA: TGTGCCTGGAGGGGAGCCCTGGATGGCTACACCTTC
CDR3 protein: CAWRGALDGYTF

V gene: TRBV12-5
D gene: TRBD2
J gene: TRBJ2-1
clone size: -
CDR3 DNA: TGTGCTAGTGGTTTGGTACTACCCGGGACTAGCGGCTACAATGAGCAGTTCTTC
CDR3 protein: CASGLVLPGTSGYNEQFF

V gene: TRBV5-4
D gene: TRBD2
J gene: TRBJ2-1
clone size: -
CDR3 DNA: TGTGCCAGCAGCTTGTCTAGCGGGGTAGTCAGGGGTGAGCAGTTCTTC
CDR3 protein: CASSLSSGVVRGEQFF

V gene: TRBV7-8
D gene: TRBD1
J gene: TRBJ2-1
clone size: -
CDR3 DNA: TGTGCCAGCAGCTTGACAGGGTCTTTCGGGAATGAGCAGTTCTTC
CDR3 protein: CASSLTGSFGNEQFF

V gene: TRBV19
D gene: -
J gene: TRBJ2-6
clone size: -
CDR3 DNA: TGTGCCAGTAGCCTAGCCACGTCTGGGGCCAACGTCCTGACTTTC
CDR3 protein: CASSLATSGANVLTF

V gene: TRBV11-2
D gene: -
J gene: TRBJ1-1
clone size: once
CDR3 DNA: TGTGCCAGCAGCTTAGGGTTTCGGTCGAACACTGAAGCTTTCTTT
CDR3 protein: CASSLGFRSNTEAFF

V gene: TRBV9
D gene: TRBD2
J gene: TRBJ2-1
clone size: -
CDR3 DNA: TGTGCCAGCAGCTTAAGACTAGCGGGGATACATGAGCAGTTCTTC
CDR3 protein: CASSLRLAGIHEQFF

V gene: TRBV19
D gene: TRBD1
J gene: TRBJ1-5
clone size: -
CDR3 DNA: TGTGCCAGTACCGCGGGACAGTCCCAGCCCCAGCATTTT
CDR3 protein: CASTAGQSQPQHF

V gene: TRBV19
D gene: -
J gene: TRBJ1-1
clone size: medium-sized
CDR3 DNA: TGTGCCAGTACCCCCGGGGGGATGAACACTGAAGCTTTCTTT
CDR3 protein: CASTPGGMNTEAFF

V gene: TRBV7-9
D gene: TRBD1
J gene: TRBJ2-2
clone size: -
CDR3 DNA: TGTGCCAGCACCTGGGACAGGGGAACCACCGGGGAGCTGTTTTTT
CDR3 protein: CASTWDRGTTGELFF

V gene: TRBV7-3
D gene: -
J gene: TRBJ1-1
clone size: -
CDR3 DNA: TGTGCCAGCAGCTTAAACGGGTTGGGGAACACTGAAGCTTTCTTT
CDR3 protein: CASSLNGLGNTEAFF

V gene: TRBV5-1
D gene: TRBD1
J gene: TRBJ2-1
clone size: few
CDR3 DNA: TGCGCCAGCAGCCTAACGGGACAGGGCTTCAATGAGCAGTTCTTC
CDR3 protein: CASSLTGQGFNEQFF

V gene: TRBV5-5
D gene: TRBD1
J gene: TRBJ1-1
clone size: -
CDR3 DNA: TGTGCCAGCAGTCTCCGGACAGGATTTTACATTGAAGCTTTCTTT
CDR3 protein: CASSLRTGFYIEAFF

V gene: TRBV7-9
D gene: -
J gene: TRBJ1-5
clone size: -
CDR3 DNA: TGTGCCAGCAGCTTAGCGGGGGAGGGAAATCAGCCCCAGCATTTT
CDR3 protein: CASSLAGEGNQPQHF

V gene: TRBV12-3/TRBV12-4
D gene: TRBD2
J gene: TRBJ2-1
clone size: -
CDR3 DNA: TGTGCCAGTTGGGGAGCGGGAGAGTCTGAGCAGTTCTTC
CDR3 protein: CASWGAGESEQFF

V gene: TRBV28
D gene: -
J gene: TRBJ1-2
clone size: -
CDR3 DNA: TGTGCCAGCAGTCCGGACAGCACGAGAGGCTACACCTTC
CDR3 protein: CASSPDSTRGYTF

V gene: TRBV19
D gene: -
J gene: TRBJ1-5
clone size: -
CDR3 DNA: TGTGCCAGTAGTGTCGGACAGCATAGCAATCAGCCCCAGCATTTT
CDR3 protein: CASSVGQHSNQPQHF

V gene: TRBV11-3
D gene: -
J gene: TRBJ2-1
clone size: once
CDR3 DNA: TGTGCCAGCAGCGAAGACAGGACCTCATACAATGAGCAGTTCTTC
CDR3 protein: CASSEDRTSYNEQFF

V gene: TRBV6-5
D gene: -
J gene: TRBJ2-2
clone size: -
CDR3 DNA: TGTGCCAGCAAGTCAGGGTCGACCGGGGAGCTGTTTTTT
CDR3 protein: CASKSGSTGELFF

V gene: TRBV7-6
D gene: -
J gene: TRBJ2-3
clone size: -
CDR3 DNA: TGTGCCAGCAGCTTAGGAGGAACAGGAGTCAGAAGAGATACGCAGTATTTT
CDR3 protein: CASSLGGTGVRRDTQYF